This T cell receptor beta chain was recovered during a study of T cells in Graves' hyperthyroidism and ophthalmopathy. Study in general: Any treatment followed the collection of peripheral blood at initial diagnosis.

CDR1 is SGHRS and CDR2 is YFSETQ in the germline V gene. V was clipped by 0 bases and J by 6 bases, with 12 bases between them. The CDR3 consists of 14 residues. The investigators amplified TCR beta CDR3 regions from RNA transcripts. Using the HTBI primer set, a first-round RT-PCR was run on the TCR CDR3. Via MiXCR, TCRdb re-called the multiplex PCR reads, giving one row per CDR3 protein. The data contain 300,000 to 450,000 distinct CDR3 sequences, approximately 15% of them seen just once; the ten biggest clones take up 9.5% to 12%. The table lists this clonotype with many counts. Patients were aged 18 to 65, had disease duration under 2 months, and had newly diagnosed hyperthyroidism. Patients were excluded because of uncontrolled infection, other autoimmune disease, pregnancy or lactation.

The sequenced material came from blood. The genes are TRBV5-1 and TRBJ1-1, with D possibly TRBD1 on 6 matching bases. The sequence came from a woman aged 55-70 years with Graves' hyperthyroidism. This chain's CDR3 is CASSLAGQRAEAFF. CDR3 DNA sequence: TGCGCCAGCAGCTTGGCTGGACAGCGGGCTGAAGCTTTCTTT. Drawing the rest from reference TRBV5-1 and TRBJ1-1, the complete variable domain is KAGVTQTPRYLIKTRGQQVTLSCSPISGHRSVSWYQQTPGQGLQFLFEYFSETQRNKGNFPGRFSGRQFSNSRSEMNVSTLELGDSALYLCASSLAGQRAEAFFGQGTRLTVV.